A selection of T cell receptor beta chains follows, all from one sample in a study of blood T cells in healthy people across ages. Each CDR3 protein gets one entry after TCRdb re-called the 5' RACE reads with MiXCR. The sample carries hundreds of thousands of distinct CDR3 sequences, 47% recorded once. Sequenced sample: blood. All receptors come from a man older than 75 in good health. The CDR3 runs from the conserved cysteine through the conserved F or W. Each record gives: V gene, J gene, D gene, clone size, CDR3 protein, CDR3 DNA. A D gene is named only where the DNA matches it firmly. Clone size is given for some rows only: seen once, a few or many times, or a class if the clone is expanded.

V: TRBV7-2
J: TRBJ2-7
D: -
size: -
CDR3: CASSKGGTGVYEQYF
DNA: TGTGCCAGCAGCAAGGGGGGGACAGGAGTCTACGAGCAGTACTTC

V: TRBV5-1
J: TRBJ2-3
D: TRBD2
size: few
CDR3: CASSSRAGLTDTQYF
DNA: TGCGCCAGCAGCTCGCGAGCGGGACTCACAGATACGCAGTATTTT

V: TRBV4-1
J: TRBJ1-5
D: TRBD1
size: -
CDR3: CASSQESTGGVNQPQHF
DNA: TGCGCCAGCAGCCAAGAAAGTACAGGGGGCGTCAATCAGCCCCAGCATTTT

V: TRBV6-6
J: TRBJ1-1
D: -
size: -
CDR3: CASSDTGRTEAFF
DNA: TGTGCCAGCAGTGACACGGGAAGGACTGAAGCTTTCTTT

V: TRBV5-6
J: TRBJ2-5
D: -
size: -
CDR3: CASSFPGMETQYF
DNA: TGTGCCAGCAGCTTCCCAGGGATGGAGACCCAGTACTTC

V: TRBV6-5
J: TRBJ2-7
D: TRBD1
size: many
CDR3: CASSYRSNLQGAHSYEQYF
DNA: TGTGCCAGCAGTTACCGCTCCAACCTACAGGGGGCGCATTCCTACGAGCAGTACTTC

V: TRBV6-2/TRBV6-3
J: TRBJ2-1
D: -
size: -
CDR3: CASRPPQANEQFF
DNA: TGTGCCAGCAGACCCCCCCAGGCTAATGAGCAGTTCTTC

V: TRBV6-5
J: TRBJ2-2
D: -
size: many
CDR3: CASSYGTGELFF
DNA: TGTGCCAGCAGTTATGGCACCGGGGAGCTGTTTTTT

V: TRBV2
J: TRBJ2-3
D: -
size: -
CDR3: CASSGVENDTQYF
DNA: TGTGCCAGCAGTGGGGTCGAAAATGATACGCAGTATTTT

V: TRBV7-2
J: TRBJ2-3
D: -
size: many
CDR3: CASSPWTVKDTQYF
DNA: TGTGCCAGCAGCCCATGGACTGTCAAAGATACGCAGTATTTT

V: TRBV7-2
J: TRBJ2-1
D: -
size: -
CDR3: CASSRTLEQFF
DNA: TGTGCCAGCAGCCGGACGCTAGAGCAGTTCTTC

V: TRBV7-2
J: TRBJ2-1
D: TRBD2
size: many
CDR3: CASSSGLAGVNEQFF
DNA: TGCGCCAGCAGCTCGGGACTAGCGGGGGTCAATGAGCAGTTCTTC

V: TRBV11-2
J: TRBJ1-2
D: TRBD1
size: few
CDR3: CASSLGAGGGYTF
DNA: TGTGCCAGCAGCTTAGGGGCAGGGGGCGGCTACACCTTC

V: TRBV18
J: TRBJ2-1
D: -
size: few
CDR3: CASSPLAFSYNEQFF
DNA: TGTGCCAGCTCACCACTAGCGTTCTCCTACAATGAGCAGTTCTTC

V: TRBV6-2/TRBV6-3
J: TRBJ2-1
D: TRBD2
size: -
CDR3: CASLTSGSGNEQFF
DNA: TGTGCCAGCCTGACTAGCGGGAGCGGGAATGAGCAGTTCTTC

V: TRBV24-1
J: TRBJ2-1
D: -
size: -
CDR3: CATSDVGEGNEQFF
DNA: TGTGCCACCAGTGATGTCGGGGAAGGAAATGAGCAGTTCTTC

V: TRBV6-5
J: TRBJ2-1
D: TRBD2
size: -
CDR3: CASSFLAGVRTEQFF
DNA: TGTGCCAGCAGTTTCCTAGCGGGAGTTAGGACTGAGCAGTTCTTC

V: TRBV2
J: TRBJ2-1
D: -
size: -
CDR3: CASTDGAGYNEQFF
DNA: TGTGCCAGCACCGACGGGGCAGGGTACAATGAGCAGTTCTTC

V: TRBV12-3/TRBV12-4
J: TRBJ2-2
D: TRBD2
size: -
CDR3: CASSTGTSGITGELFF
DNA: TGTGCCAGCAGTACCGGGACTAGCGGAATAACCGGGGAGCTGTTTTTT

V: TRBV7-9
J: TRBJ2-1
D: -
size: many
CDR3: CASSPFGGGLSNEQFF
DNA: TGTGCCAGCAGCCCTTTTGGGGGAGGTCTGAGTAATGAGCAGTTCTTC

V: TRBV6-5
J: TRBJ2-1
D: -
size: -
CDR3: CASRSDSYEQFF
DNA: TGTGCCAGCAGATCGGACAGCTACGAGCAGTTCTTC

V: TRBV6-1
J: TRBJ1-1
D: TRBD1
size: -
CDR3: CASSPRRVGGEAFF
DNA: TGTGCCAGCAGTCCCCGCAGGGTAGGGGGCGAAGCTTTCTTT

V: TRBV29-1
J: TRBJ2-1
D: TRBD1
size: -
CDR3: CSVAGTGSYNEQFF
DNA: TGCAGCGTTGCCGGGACAGGGTCCTACAATGAGCAGTTCTTC

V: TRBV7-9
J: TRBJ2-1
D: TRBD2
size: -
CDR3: CASSSRLAATYNEQFF
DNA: TGTGCCAGCAGCTCCCGACTAGCGGCAACCTACAATGAGCAGTTCTTC

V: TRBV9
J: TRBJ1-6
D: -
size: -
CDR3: CASSVAEGSSSYNSPLHF
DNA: TGTGCCAGCAGCGTAGCCGAAGGGTCGAGCTCCTATAATTCACCCCTCCACTTT

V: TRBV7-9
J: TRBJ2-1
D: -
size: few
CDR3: CASSLDAGSYNEQFF
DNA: TGTGCCAGCAGCTTAGATGCGGGAAGTTACAATGAGCAGTTCTTC

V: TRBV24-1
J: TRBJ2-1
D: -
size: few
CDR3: CATSDPSSDYNEQFF
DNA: TGTGCCACCAGTGATCCGTCTAGCGACTACAATGAGCAGTTCTTC

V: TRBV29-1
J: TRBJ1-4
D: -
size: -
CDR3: CSVNRANEKLFF
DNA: TGCAGCGTTAACAGGGCTAATGAAAAACTGTTTTTT

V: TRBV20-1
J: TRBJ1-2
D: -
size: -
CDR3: CSARAGQGRYTF
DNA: TGCAGTGCTAGGGCGGGCCAGGGGAGATACACCTTC

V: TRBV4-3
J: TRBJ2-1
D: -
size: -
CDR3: CASSQKGAAGVSYNEQFF
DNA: TGCGCCAGCAGCCAGAAGGGGGCAGCGGGCGTATCCTACAATGAGCAGTTCTTC

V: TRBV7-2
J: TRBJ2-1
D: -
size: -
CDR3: CASSSRNGDEQFF
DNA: TGTGCCAGCAGCTCCAGGAACGGCGATGAGCAGTTCTTC

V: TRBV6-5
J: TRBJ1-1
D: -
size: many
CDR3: CASSYSIGHEAFF
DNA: TGTGCCAGCAGTTACTCGATCGGTCATGAAGCTTTCTTT

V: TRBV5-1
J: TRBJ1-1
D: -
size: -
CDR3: CASSSTTREAFF
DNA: TGCGCCAGCAGTTCGACGACACGCGAAGCTTTCTTT

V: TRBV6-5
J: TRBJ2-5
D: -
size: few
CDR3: CASSRIGAGETQYF
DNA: TGTGCCAGCAGTAGGATAGGAGCCGGCGAGACCCAGTACTTC

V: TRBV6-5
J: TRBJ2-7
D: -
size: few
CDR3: CASRMTWRRDNEQYF
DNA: TGTGCCAGCAGGATGACATGGAGACGTGACAATGAGCAGTACTTC

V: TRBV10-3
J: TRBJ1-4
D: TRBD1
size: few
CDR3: CAIRTGGDEKLFF
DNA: TGTGCCATCAGGACAGGGGGGGATGAAAAACTGTTTTTT

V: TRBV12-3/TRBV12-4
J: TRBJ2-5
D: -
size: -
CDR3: CASRLRGETQYF
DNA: TGTGCCAGCAGGCTCAGGGGAGAGACCCAGTACTTC

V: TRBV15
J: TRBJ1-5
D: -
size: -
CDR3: CATSRDGSNQPQHF
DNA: TGTGCCACCAGCAGAGATGGTAGCAATCAGCCCCAGCATTTT

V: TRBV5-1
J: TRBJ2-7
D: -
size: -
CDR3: CASSLAGDFHAQYF
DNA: TGCGCCAGCAGCTTGGCCGGAGACTTTCATGCGCAGTACTTC

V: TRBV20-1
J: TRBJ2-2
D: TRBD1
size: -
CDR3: CSAPRQGHTGELFF
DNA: TGCAGTGCTCCAAGACAGGGGCACACCGGGGAGCTGTTTTTT

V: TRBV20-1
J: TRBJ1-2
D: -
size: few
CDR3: CSARDFRSTETSYGYTF
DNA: TGCAGTGCTAGAGATTTCAGGTCGACCGAAACCTCCTATGGCTACACCTTC

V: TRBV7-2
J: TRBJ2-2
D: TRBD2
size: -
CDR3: CASSRRTSGVGGELFF
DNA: TGTGCCAGCAGCCGCCGAACTAGCGGGGTGGGCGGGGAGCTGTTTTTT

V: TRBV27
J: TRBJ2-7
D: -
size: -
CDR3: CASSLSQKPYYEQYF
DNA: TGTGCCAGCAGTTTAAGCCAGAAGCCCTACTACGAGCAGTACTTC

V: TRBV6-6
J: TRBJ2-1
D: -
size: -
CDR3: CASSRTKEQFF
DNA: TGTGCCAGCAGCCGGACCAAAGAGCAGTTCTTC

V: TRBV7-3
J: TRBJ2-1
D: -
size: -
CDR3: CASSGGRGGAYNEQFF
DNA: TGTGCCAGCAGCGGGGGCAGGGGAGGGGCCTACAATGAGCAGTTCTTC

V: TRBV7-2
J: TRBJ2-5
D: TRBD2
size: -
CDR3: CASSTSKRGGVETQYF
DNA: TGTGCCAGCAGCACCTCCAAGCGGGGGGGCGTGGAGACCCAGTACTTC

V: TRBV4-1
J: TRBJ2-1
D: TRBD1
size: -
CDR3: CASSQEMWTGLMEQFF
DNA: TGCGCCAGCAGCCAAGAGATGTGGACAGGGCTTATGGAGCAGTTCTTC

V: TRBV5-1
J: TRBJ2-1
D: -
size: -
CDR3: CASVLLPSYNEQFF
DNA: TGCGCCAGCGTATTACTCCCCTCCTACAATGAGCAGTTCTTC

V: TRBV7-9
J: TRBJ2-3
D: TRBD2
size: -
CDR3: CASSASGVGTDTQYF
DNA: TGTGCCAGCAGCGCCAGCGGGGTTGGCACAGATACGCAGTATTTT

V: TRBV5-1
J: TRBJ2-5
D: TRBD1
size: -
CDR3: CASSETVQGAGKTQYF
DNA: TGCGCCAGCAGCGAGACGGTACAGGGGGCGGGAAAGACCCAGTACTTC

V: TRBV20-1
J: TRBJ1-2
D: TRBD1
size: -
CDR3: CSASDRGFVGYTF
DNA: TGCAGTGCTTCGGACAGGGGGTTTGTAGGCTACACCTTC

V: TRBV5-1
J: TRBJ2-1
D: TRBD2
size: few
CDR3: CASMGLAGGSYNEQFF
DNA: TGCGCCAGCATGGGACTAGCGGGAGGGTCCTACAATGAGCAGTTCTTC

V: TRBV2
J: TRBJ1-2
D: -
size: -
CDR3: CVDRRGYTF
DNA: TGTGTGGACCGTAGGGGCTACACCTTC